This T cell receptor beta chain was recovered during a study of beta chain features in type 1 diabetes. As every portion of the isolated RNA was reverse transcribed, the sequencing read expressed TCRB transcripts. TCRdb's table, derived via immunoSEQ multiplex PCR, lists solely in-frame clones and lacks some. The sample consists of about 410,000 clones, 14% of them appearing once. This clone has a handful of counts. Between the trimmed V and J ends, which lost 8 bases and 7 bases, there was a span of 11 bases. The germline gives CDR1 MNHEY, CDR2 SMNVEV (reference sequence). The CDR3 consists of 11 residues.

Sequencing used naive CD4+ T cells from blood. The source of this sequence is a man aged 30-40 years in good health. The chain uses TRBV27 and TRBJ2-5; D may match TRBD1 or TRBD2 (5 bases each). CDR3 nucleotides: TGTGCCAGCTCGACTGGGGGGACCCAGTACTTC. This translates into CASSTGGTQYF.